These 9 T cell receptor beta chains share one sample of origin, sequenced in a study of blood T cells in healthy people across ages. A second about 6 to 12 cycle PCR used barcoded and J-beta primers. Using its own MiXCR run on the 5' RACE reads, TCRdb lists one record per CDR3 protein. The sample has about a million distinct CDR3 sequences, 51% seen once. Sequencing used blood. Every receptor here comes from a woman aged 55-69 years in good health.

The chain links TRBV6-6 to TRBJ2-7, with 8 bases that match TRBD2. Per the germline V gene, CDR1 is MNHNY and CDR2 is SVGAGI (reference sequence). This CDR3 has 15 residues. The J segment lost 1 base and the V segment lost 6 bases, leaving 8 bases of the junction unmatched. The chain's CDR3 is CASRESGSGSYEQYF. The CDR3 region has the DNA TGTGCCAGCAGAGAAAGCGGGAGCGGGTCCTACGAGCAGTACTTC.

Only a few counts were recorded for this clonotype. CDR3 nucleotide sequence: TGTGCCAGCAGCTTAAACAGGGCCACAGATACGCAGTATTTT. Translated: CASSLNRATDTQYF. The chain is built from TRBV7-2 and TRBJ2-3; weak D call: TRBD1 (6 bases). CDR1 is SGHTA and CDR2 is FQGNSA in the germline V gene. V shed 2 bases and J shed 2 bases, with 8 bases lying between them. This CDR3 region has 14 residues.

This chain connects TRBV2 to TRBJ2-3; 8 positions agree with TRBD1. This CDR3 region has 14 residues. J gave up 6 bases and V 8 bases, and 10 bases lay outside the gene matches. CDR1 SNHLY and CDR2 FYNNEI come from the germline V gene. The CDR3 nucleotides read TGTGCCAGCTACTTGGACAGGGTAACGGATACGCAGTATTTT. Translation: CASYLDRVTDTQYF. Full variable domain (outside the CDR3, taken from reference TRBV2 and TRBJ2-3): EPEVTQTPSHQVTQMGQEVILRCVPISNHLYFYWYRQILGQKVEFLVSFYNNEISEKSEIFDDQFSVERPDGSNFTLKIRSTKLEDSAMYFCASYLDRVTDTQYFGPGTRLTVL.

This clonotype was observed at least ten times. The chain links TRBV29-1 to TRBJ2-3, with 8 bases that match TRBD1. From germline, CDR1 is SQVTM and CDR2 ANQGSEA. The V and J ends lost 6 bases and 4 bases, in that order; junction bases with no gene match: 9. CDR3 length: 14 amino acids. The CDR3 DNA is TGCAGCGTAGCGGACAGGGCCCGGTCAGATACGCAGTATTTT. As protein: CSVADRARSDTQYF.

The DNA of the CDR3 is TGCAGTGCTAGACCCCCTGGTGAAAATGAGCAGTACTTC. This translates into CSARPPGENEQYF. The chain has TRBV20-1 and TRBJ2-5, with unresolved D. Trimming removed 2 bases from V and 11 bases from J, with 18 bases in between. Germline CDR1 and CDR2: DFQATT and SNEGSKA (reference sequence). The CDR3 extends over 13 amino acids.

The J gene is TRBJ2-1, the V gene TRBV5-5, with 7 positions matching TRBD2. Trimming cost V 0 bases and J 5 bases; bases outside gene matches: 14. The CDR3 totals 18 residues. Germline V lookup: CDR1 SGHKS, CDR2 YYEKEE (reference sequence). CDR3: CASSLAWGRAGVDNEQFF. The CDR3 bases are TGTGCCAGCAGCTTGGCCTGGGGGAGGGCCGGTGTGGACAATGAGCAGTTCTTC.

This clonotype was seen only a few times. The chain recombines TRBV28 with TRBJ2-3; unclear D gene. The CDR3 extends over 15 amino acids. CDR1 and CDR2 from the germline V gene are MDHEN and SYDVKM. V was trimmed by 4 bases and J by 2 bases, leaving 13 bases between them. CDR3 loop: CASSSRPKHTDTQYF. CDR3 bases: TGTGCCAGCAGTTCCCGACCAAAACACACAGATACGCAGTATTTT.

This chain links TRBV4-2 with TRBJ2-3, with 7 positions matching TRBD2. CDR3 length: 17 residues. V shed 0 bases, J shed 3 bases, and the junction held 9 bases outside the gene matches. From germline, CDR1 is LGHNA and CDR2 YNFKEQ. CDR3 nucleotide sequence: TGTGCCAGCAGCCAAGATCTTACGGGAGGTGGGACAGATACGCAGTATTTT. It specifies CASSQDLTGGGTDTQYF.

This clonotype was counted only a few times. The chain has TRBV29-1 and TRBJ2-3, with a possible D match to TRBD2 (5 bases). There are 14 residues in the CDR3. V was cut by 5 bases and J by 0 bases, with 12 bases left in between. Germline V lookup: CDR1 SQVTM, CDR2 ANQGSEA. This CDR3 is CSVRRLESTDTQYF. The CDR3 region has the DNA TGCAGCGTTCGGAGGCTGGAAAGCACAGATACGCAGTATTTT.